The T cell receptor beta chain described here comes from a study of T cell repertoires in cytomegalovirus infection. The germline V gene has CDR1 SGDLS and CDR2 YYNGEE. Trimming took 2 bases from V and 5 from J, leaving 13 bases between them. The length of the CDR3 is 14 residues. Via MiXCR, TCRdb re-called the reads, giving one row per CDR3 protein. The sample lists 250,000 or so distinct CDR3 sequences, approximately 9% seen once, with roughly 15% in the top ten. V and J are TRBV9 and TRBJ1-1, with TRBD1 as a possible D gene (5 bases). Sequenced input: PBMCs. The clonotype comes from a human donor in good health (CMV status not recorded). Some clones in this sample may be carry-over from other donors' samples. The CDR3 sequence: CASSVGGGITEAFF. The CDR3 DNA is TGTGCCAGCAGCGTTGGGGGAGGGATTACTGAAGCTTTCTTT.